The clone carrying this TCR beta chain qualifies as medium-sized. Its matching antigen is unknown. CDR3 length: 12 residues. CDR1 is SQVTM, CDR2 ANQGSEA, per germline. V was cut by 3 bases and J by 3 bases, with 9 bases left in between. Bulk tumor genomic DNA constituted the template, at 550 to 750 ng per sample. Surgical sampling yielded several biopsies per primary tumor (spaced far apart). Untreated, newly diagnosed non-small cell lung cancer patients underwent curative surgery. This sample is drawn from a study of immune heterogeneity within non-small cell lung tumors. About the study: Among the tumors, 4 were squamous cell carcinomas, roughly ten were non-squamous carcinomas and 1 was not otherwise specified.

Findings and limits, study-wide: T-cell clonality in a given local region correlated moderately yet significantly with the local tumor mutational burden (R about 0.34).

A multiplex PCR containing 32 V primers and 13 J primers was used to amplify TCR beta CDR3. MiXCR, applied by TCRdb to the multiplex PCR reads, yields one record per CDR3 protein. Here the sample spans approximately 10,000 distinct CDR3 sequences, about 17% being singletons. This clonotype was sampled from a man aged 40-55 years with non-small cell lung cancer. V usage is TRBV29-1 and J usage is TRBJ2-7; D may correspond to TRBD1 or TRBD2 (6 bases each). Input material: lung tumor tissue. DNA for the CDR3: TGCAGCGTTGATGGAGGGGGCTACGAGCAGTACTTC. Amino acids: CSVDGGGYEQYF.